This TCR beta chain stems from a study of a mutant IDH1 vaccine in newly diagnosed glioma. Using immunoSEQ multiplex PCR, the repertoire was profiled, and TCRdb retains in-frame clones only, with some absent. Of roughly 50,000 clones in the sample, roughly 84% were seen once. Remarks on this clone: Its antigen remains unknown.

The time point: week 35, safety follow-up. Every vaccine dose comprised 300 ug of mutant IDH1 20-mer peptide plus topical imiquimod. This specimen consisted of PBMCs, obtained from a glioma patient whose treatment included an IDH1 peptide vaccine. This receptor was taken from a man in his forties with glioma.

The CDR3 bases are TGTGCCAGCAGCGTAGATACAGGGAAGAACGAGCAGTACTTC. Translated: CASSVDTGKNEQYF. The J gene is TRBJ2-5, the V gene TRBV9; tentatively, D is TRBD1 (6 bases). TRBJ2-7 matches the DNA end more closely, so the J call is doubtful. CDR3 length: 14 residues. Germline values: CDR1 SGDLS, CDR2 YYNGEE.